This TCR beta chain was recovered during a study of cytomegalovirus exposure and HLA in healthy donors. About this clone: Its antigen is as yet unknown.

Primers for the PCR totalled 60 Vbeta and 13 Jbeta. This table comes from immunoSEQ multiplex PCR, and its TCRdb copy is limited to in-frame clones, with some not included. The table shows approximately 100,000 clones, with roughly 79% occurring only once. Germline V gene sequence: CDR1 MNHNS, CDR2 SASEGT. The V end was cut by 1 base, the J end by 9 bases, with 13 bases between. This CDR3 contains 14 residues. Study-wide results and limits: There were a few CMV-associated chains whose specificity for CMV antigens was confirmed in vitro. Some TCR beta chains (roughly 160 of them) were listed as cytomegalovirus-associated. Judged likely to be a sequencing artifact was a cluster of highly shared sequence variants.

Material: PBMCs. V gene TRBV6-1 combines with J gene TRBJ2-1, with no clear D. The receptor was isolated from a young woman in good health and CMV-seronegative. The CDR3 nucleotides are TGTGCCAGCAGTGAAGACCGGGTCGCGTCTGAGCAGTTCTTC. Protein product: CASSEDRVASEQFF.